These 2 T cell receptor beta chains were sequenced from one sample in a study of OX40 agonist ivuxolimab in advanced cancers. The assay was immunoSEQ multiplex PCR, and TCRdb's table has in-frame clones only and misses some. This table has approximately 70,000 clones, 80% to 95% appearing once. Sequencing was performed on CD4+ or CD8+ T cells sorted from blood, taken in a trial of the OX40 agonist ivuxolimab. Receptor source: an adult with an advanced solid tumor such as melanoma, head and neck, liver or kidney cancer.

The chain is built from TRBV27 and TRBJ1-2; maybe TRBD1 (5 bases). This CDR3 has 13 residues. CDR1 and CDR2 (germline): MNHEY, SMNVEV (reference sequence). Trimming shortened V by 6 bases and J by 4 bases, and 12 bases separated the two germline ends. This CDR3 reads CASSQSRGYGYTF. CDR3 DNA: TGTGCCAGCAGCCAGAGTAGGGGCTATGGCTACACCTTC.

The chain combines TRBV7-9 with TRBJ2-1, with D hard to call. Trimming left V 5 bases short and J 8 bases short, with 25 bases between. Germline lookup yields CDR1 SEHNR and CDR2 FQNEAQ (reference sequence). The CDR3 contains 17 residues. The CDR3 DNA reads TGTGCCAGCAGCCCAGCCAGAGCCGGACCTAACACCCATGAGCAGTTCTTC. This codes for CASSPARAGPNTHEQFF.